This T cell receptor beta chain was sequenced for a study of cytomegalovirus exposure and HLA in healthy donors. This CDR3 has 15 residues. Trimming removed 3 bases from V and 0 bases from J, with 8 bases in between. CDR1 and CDR2 from the germline V gene are PRHDT and FYEKMQ (reference sequence). General study points: A prior analysis recorded that most TCR beta V segments were productive about 87% or about 30% of the time. Later work found most CMV-associated TCR beta chains apparently HLA-restricted. A later analysis by the authors found several of the most significant clusters apparently linked to common viral pathogens. Associated with HLA alleles at 0.05 false discovery rate in a later analysis were around 15,000 TCR beta sequences.

Only a few counts were recorded for this clone. Antigen unknown. In the PCR, 60 Vbeta and 13 Jbeta primers were used. Sequenced by immunoSEQ multiplex PCR; TCRdb stores in-frame clones only, minus some. This table has approximately 210,000 clones, about 81% appearing once. The rearrangement joins TRBV13 to TRBJ2-2, with D perhaps matching TRBD1 (6 bases). The sequence derives from a man in his forties in good health and CMV-seropositive. Specimen: PBMCs. CDR3 bases: TGTGCCAGCAGCTTGGACAGCTCGAACACCGGGGAGCTGTTTTTT. Translation gives CASSLDSSNTGELFF.